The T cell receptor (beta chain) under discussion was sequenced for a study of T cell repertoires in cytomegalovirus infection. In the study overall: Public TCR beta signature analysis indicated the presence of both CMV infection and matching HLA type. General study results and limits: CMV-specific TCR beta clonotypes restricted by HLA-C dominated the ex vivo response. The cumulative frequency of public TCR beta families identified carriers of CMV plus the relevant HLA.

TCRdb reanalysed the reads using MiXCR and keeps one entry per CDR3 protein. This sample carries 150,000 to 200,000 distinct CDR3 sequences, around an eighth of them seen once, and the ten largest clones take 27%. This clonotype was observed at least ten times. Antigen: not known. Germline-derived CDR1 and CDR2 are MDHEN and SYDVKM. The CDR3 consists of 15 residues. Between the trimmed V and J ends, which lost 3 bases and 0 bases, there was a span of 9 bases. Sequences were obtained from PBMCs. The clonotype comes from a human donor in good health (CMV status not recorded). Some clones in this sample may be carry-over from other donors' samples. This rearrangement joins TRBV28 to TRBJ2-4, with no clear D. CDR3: CASSFAELAKNIQYF. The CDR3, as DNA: TGTGCCAGCAGTTTCGCAGAACTAGCCAAAAACATTCAGTACTTC.